This T cell receptor (beta chain) was identified in a study of T cell responses to AZD1222 COVID-19 vaccine. Turning to this clone: What it binds is not known.

The assay was immunoSEQ multiplex PCR, and TCRdb's table has in-frame clones only and misses some. The table records 20,000 to 25,000 clones, about 86% of them present only once. Analysis merged second doses at about 4 or about 12 weeks. Notes on the study in general: Baseline antibody screening turned up just a handful of seropositive AZD1222 recipients.

The CDR3 has 11 amino acids. Trimming shortened V by 2 bases and J by 2 bases, and 3 bases separated the two germline ends. Germline values: CDR1 DFQATT, CDR2 SNEGSKA (reference sequence). Source: peripheral blood, taken 28 days after the second AZD1222 dose. The rearrangement links TRBV20-1 to TRBJ1-1; no reliable D call. This clonotype was obtained from an adult who received the AZD1222 COVID-19 vaccine. The CDR3: CSARLNTEAFF. The CDR3 bases are TGCAGTGCTAGACTTAACACTGAAGCTTTCTTT.